The 7 T cell receptor beta chains reported below all come from one sample, sequenced in a study of blood T cell repertoires in COVID-19. Sequencing was performed with immunoSEQ multiplex PCR; in TCRdb, only in-frame clones are kept and a portion is missing. Among tens of thousands of clones listed, more than 60% were seen once. Sample: peripheral blood. These receptors originate from a man between 65 and 85 years old with acute or convalescent COVID-19.

V gene TRBV28 combines with J gene TRBJ2-7; 8 bases map to TRBD2. Germline loops: CDR1 MDHEN, CDR2 SYDVKM. Trimming cost V 7 bases and J 3 bases; bases outside gene matches: 8. CDR3 size: 14 residues. The CDR3 region has the DNA TGTGCCAGCATCGTAGCGGGGAGAAACTACGAGCAGTACGTC. Encoded protein: CASIVAGRNYEQYV.

This clone occurred once. V and J are TRBV12-3 or TRBV12-4 and TRBJ2-5, with 8 bases that match TRBD2. J was trimmed by 4 bases and V by 4 bases; bases with no gene match: 2. CDR3 length: 13 residues. The CDR3 region is CASSSGGAETQYF. The CDR3 bases are TGTGCCAGCAGTTCCGGGGGGGCAGAGACCCAGTACTTC.

The rearrangement uses TRBV5-1 and TRBJ1-6, with no clear D. The length of the CDR3 is 17 residues. The germline V gene encodes CDR1 SGHRS and CDR2 YFSETQ. The V gene lost 0 bases and the J gene lost 7 bases, with 17 bases spanning the gap. CDR3 nucleotides: TGCGCCAGCAGCTTGGAGGAGGTCGGGCGGAGGAATTCACCCCTCCACTTT. Translated, it gives CASSLEEVGRRNSPLHF. The full variable domain, with the rest looked up from reference TRBV5-1 and TRBJ1-6, is KAGVTQTPRYLIKTRGQQVTLSCSPISGHRSVSWYQQTPGQGLQFLFEYFSETQRNKGNFPGRFSGRQFSNSRSEMNVSTLELGDSALYLCASSLEEVGRRNSPLHFGNGTRLTVT.

The J gene is TRBJ2-2, the V gene TRBV15; D perhaps matches TRBD2 (5 bases). Trimming took off 0 bases at V and 1 base at J, with 6 bases between the two ends. Per the germline V gene, CDR1 is LNHNV and CDR2 is YYDKDF (reference sequence). The CDR3 runs 15 residues. The CDR3 loop reads CATSRDGGNTGELFF. The CDR3 DNA sequence: TGTGCCACCAGCAGAGATGGAGGGAACACCGGGGAGCTGTTTTTT.

The CDR3 DNA reads as TGTGCCACCAGTGATTCACGGACTTTTAGCACAGATACGCAGTATTTT. This codes for CATSDSRTFSTDTQYF. V and J are TRBV24-1 and TRBJ2-3; possibly TRBD2 for D (5 bases). This CDR3 region has 16 residues. V lost 2 bases and J lost 0, with 11 bases in between. CDR1 and CDR2 (germline): KGHDR, SFDVKD.

The chain employs TRBV5-1 and TRBJ1-4, with 10 bases matching TRBD1. V dropped 4 bases and J dropped 8; count of bases not matched to a gene: 5. Germline lookup yields CDR1 SGHRS and CDR2 YFSETQ. CDR3 size: 14 residues. This CDR3 reads CASSTAGQGEKLFF. CDR3 nucleotide sequence: TGCGCCAGCAGCACCGCGGGACAGGGGGAAAAACTGTTTTTT.

This clone was counted only a few times. This chain uses TRBV28 with TRBJ1-6; TRBD1 matches at 8 bases. The CDR3 spans 16 residues. The V gene's germline CDR1 is MDHEN and CDR2 SYDVKM. Trimming took 3 bases from V and 9 from J; bases not matched to a gene: 10. The CDR3 loop reads CASSFPTGARGSPLHF. The CDR3 nucleotides are TGTGCCAGCAGTTTTCCGACAGGGGCTCGGGGTTCACCCCTCCACTTT.